This T cell receptor beta chain was obtained from a study of tumor and adjacent non-tumor tissue in lung cancer. This sample's RNA came from whole unsorted tissue. Three rounds of nested PCR, following a modified ARM-PCR protocol, produced the TCRbeta library. In TCRdb, the multiplex PCR reads were re-called with MiXCR into one record per CDR3 protein. The top ten hold under 25% of the sample, which has 100,000 to 120,000 distinct CDR3 sequences, over 75% seen once. This clonotype was picked up one time. No conserved phenylalanine or tryptophan is present at the end of the CDR3, so a read error is the likely explanation. The DNA is left out, because the CDR3 cannot be placed on it with certainty; the CDR3 is given as TCRdb lists it. This receptor was taken from a man in his 70s with non-small cell lung cancer. Specimen: lung tumor tissue.

The CDR3 loop reads CALGRRLAGSYEEYL. V is TRBV6-5 and J is TRBJ2-7; TRBD2 reflects the table's D call only, with no check against the DNA. Germline V gene sequence: CDR1 MNHEY, CDR2 SVGAGI. The CDR3 spans 15 residues, counting both ends.